Below, 30 T cell receptor beta chains from the same sample are listed, as sequenced in a study of blood T cell repertoires in COVID-19 (TCRdb year 2020). The library relied on the immunoSEQ multiplex PCR assay. TCRdb obtained this table from immuneACCESS and retained in-frame rearrangements with V and J assigned. These tables miss some clones; where compared with another copy, unresolved V genes account for less than half of the shortfall, and the remainder is unexplained. In this sample the table shows more than 350,000 clones, about 89% of which occur a single time. The ten largest account for 3% of the sample. Sequencing was carried out using peripheral blood. These receptors all come from a woman in her twenties or thirties with COVID-19, enrolled during active disease.

This sequence joins TRBV3-1 (or the pseudogene TRBV3-2) and TRBJ2-3, with 14 bases fitting TRBD2. V lost 1 base, J lost 3 bases, and 0 bases stayed unmatched. Germline-derived CDR1 and CDR2 are LGHDT and YNNKEL (reference sequence). The CDR3 contains 16 residues. The chain's CDR3 is CASSQGLAGGTDTQYF. The CDR3 DNA sequence: TGTGCCAGCAGCCAAGGACTAGCGGGAGGGACAGATACGCAGTATTTT.

The J gene is TRBJ2-1, the V gene TRBV15; 10 bases line up with TRBD2. This CDR3 spans 16 amino acids. Per germline, CDR1 LNHNV and CDR2 YYDKDF (reference sequence). V lost 6 bases, J lost 6 bases, and 11 bases stayed unmatched. CDR3: CATSGQLAGRSNEQFF. As DNA, the CDR3 is TGTGCCACCAGTGGTCAACTAGCGGGAAGGTCCAATGAGCAGTTCTTC.

The chain combines TRBV28 with TRBJ2-1; no clear D. The CDR3 contains 16 residues. V was cut by 3 bases and J by 0 bases, with 12 bases left in between. The germline V gene has CDR1 MDHEN and CDR2 SYDVKM. CDR3: CASSFPVRSSYNEQFF. Here the CDR3 DNA reads TGTGCCAGCAGTTTTCCGGTGCGGAGCTCCTACAATGAGCAGTTCTTC.

This clone has only one observation. The V call is TRBV7-6, the J call TRBJ2-2; TRBD2 aligns across 7 bases. Trimming cost V 5 bases and J 2 bases; bases outside gene matches: 8. Germline V lookup: CDR1 SGHVS, CDR2 FNYEAQ. The CDR3 has 16 residues. CDR3 in DNA: TGTGCCAGCAGCCCGATGGAGCGGGACAACACCGGGGAGCTGTTTTTT. Translated, it gives CASSPMERDNTGELFF.

Turning to this clone: Other DNA sequences from this sample encode an identical CDR3 as well. This chain uses TRBV12-3 or TRBV12-4 with TRBJ2-5; D is possibly TRBD1 (5 bases). The ends were cut back, 3 bases at V and 4 bases at J, with 9 bases in the middle. The CDR3 covers 13 residues. The CDR3 region is CASSFGAGETQYF. Written as DNA, the CDR3 is TGTGCCAGCAGTTTTGGGGCAGGAGAGACCCAGTACTTC.

This clone was seen only a few times. This chain links TRBV7-9 with TRBJ2-2, with TRBD1 identical over 10 bases. Germline V gene data show CDR1 as SEHNR and CDR2 as FQNEAQ (reference sequence). CDR3 length: 15 residues. V was clipped by 5 bases and J by 6 bases; unmatched bases: 6. This CDR3 reads CASSPRDRGAGELFF. CDR3 in DNA: TGTGCCAGCAGCCCCAGGGACAGGGGAGCCGGGGAGCTGTTTTTT. The full variable domain, its missing parts supplied by reference TRBV7-9 and TRBJ2-2, is DTGVSQNPRHKITKRGQNVTFRCDPISEHNRLYWYRQTLGQGPEFLTYFQNEAQLEKSRLLSDRFSAERPKGSFSTLEIQRTEQGDSAMYLCASSPRDRGAGELFFGEGSRLTVL.

This clone occurred a few times. The chain uses TRBV12-3 or TRBV12-4 and TRBJ1-2; D gene uncertain. V was trimmed by 8 bases and J by 4 bases, leaving 11 bases between them. The CDR3 has 12 residues. The CDR3 here is CASPGNGYGYTF. DNA for the CDR3: TGTGCCAGCCCGGGGAACGGCTATGGCTACACCTTC.

J is TRBJ1-2 and V is TRBV12-5; the match to TRBD1 covers 10 bases. V lost 0 bases to trimming and J lost 8 bases; unmatched junction nucleotides: 27. The CDR3 is made up of 22 amino acids. CDR1 LGHNT and CDR2 FRNRAP come from the germline V gene. This CDR3 reads CASGLVKDRGEGLPTHPLGYTF. The CDR3 coding sequence is TGTGCTAGTGGTTTGGTGAAGGACAGGGGGGAAGGCCTCCCTACTCACCCTTTGGGCTACACCTTC.

The chain has TRBV6-2 or TRBV6-3 and TRBJ2-3; TRBD2 agrees at 10 bases. The CDR3 runs 19 residues. The ends lost 0 bases at V and 4 bases at J; junction bases unmatched: 13. In germline, CDR1 is MNHEY, CDR2 SVGEGT. The CDR3 protein is CASSYSMIKREGRADTQYF. For the CDR3, the DNA is TGTGCCAGCAGTTACTCGATGATCAAGCGGGAGGGCCGGGCAGATACGCAGTATTTT.

This chain joins TRBV28 and TRBJ2-7; TRBD2 is a possible D gene (7 bases). The V gene lost 4 bases and the J gene lost 5 bases, with 12 bases spanning the gap. This CDR3 contains 13 residues. The V gene's germline CDR1 is MDHEN and CDR2 SYDVKM. The CDR3: CASSWGGGNEQYF. Here the CDR3 DNA reads TGTGCCAGCAGTTGGGGGGGCGGCAACGAGCAGTACTTC.

V usage is TRBV6-5 and J usage is TRBJ2-1; the match to TRBD2 covers 9 bases. The CDR3 spans 15 residues. V shed 0 bases and J 9 bases; nucleotides not matched to a gene: 6. Germline CDR1 reads MNHEY; CDR2 reads SVGAGI. The CDR3 protein is CASSYSGGRATEQFF. DNA for the CDR3: TGTGCCAGCAGTTACTCGGGCGGGAGGGCCACTGAGCAGTTCTTC.

V usage is TRBV10-3 and J usage is TRBJ2-1, with TRBD2 matching 7 bases. The CDR3 length is 15 residues. V trimming: 2 bases; J trimming: 0 bases; junction bases outside the gene matches: 1. Germline lookup yields CDR1 ENHRY and CDR2 SYGVKD. The CDR3 spells CAISEGGDSYNEQFF. The CDR3 nucleotides are TGTGCCATCAGTGAGGGGGGGGACTCCTACAATGAGCAGTTCTTC.

The rearrangement uses TRBV19 and TRBJ1-1; 7 nucleotides agree with TRBD1. After removal of 9 bases from V and 1 base from J, the junction contained 8 bases not matched to a gene. The germline CDR1 and CDR2 sequences are LNHDA and SQIVND (reference sequence). The CDR3 consists of 14 residues. This CDR3 is CASGTGAGNTEAFF. The DNA of the CDR3 is TGTGCCAGCGGCACAGGGGCCGGGAACACTGAAGCTTTCTTT.

DNA for the CDR3: TGTGCCAGCAGCTTACAGGGGGCGGCCATTCAGTACTTC. It specifies CASSLQGAAIQYF. The chain recombines TRBV5-4 with TRBJ2-4; TRBD1 matches 9 bases. V lost 2 bases to trimming and J lost 9 bases; unmatched junction nucleotides: 3. The CDR3 is 13 amino acids. Germline V gives CDR1 SGHNT, CDR2 YYREEE (reference sequence).

The DNA for the CDR3 is TGTGCCAGCAGTAACCTAGCGGGCCTCACAGATACGCAGTATTTT. It codes for CASSNLAGLTDTQYF. The rearrangement joins TRBV3-1 (or the pseudogene TRBV3-2) to TRBJ2-3; 8 bases match TRBD2. With 6 bases clipped from V and 2 bases from J, the junction kept 7 bases outside the gene matches. This CDR3 is 15 amino acids long. The V gene's germline CDR1 is LGHDT and CDR2 YNNKEL (reference sequence).

The rearrangement uses TRBV28 and TRBJ1-5; TRBD1 might be the D (5 bases). Per the germline V gene, CDR1 is MDHEN and CDR2 is SYDVKM. CDR3 size: 13 residues. V was clipped by 10 bases and J by 4 bases, with 14 bases between them. CDR3 bases: TGTGCCAACCTGCCGCCAGGGAATCAGCCCCAGCATTTT. Its translation: CANLPPGNQPQHF. Full variable domain (remainder filled in from reference TRBV28 and TRBJ1-5): DVKVTQSSRYLVKRTGEKVFLECVQDMDHENMFWYRQDPGLGLRLIYFSYDVKMKEKGDIPEGYSVSREKKERFSLILESASTNQTSMYLCANLPPGNQPQHFGDGTRLSIL.

CDR3 sequence (DNA): TGTGCCAGCAGCCCGGTTCTCCCTTTTGGAAACACCATATATTTT. Translated, it gives CASSPVLPFGNTIYF. This chain connects TRBV7-2 to TRBJ1-3; D remains ambiguous. This CDR3 spans 15 amino acids. V was clipped by 5 bases and J by 3 bases, with 14 bases between them. Germline V gene sequence: CDR1 SGHTA, CDR2 FQGNSA.

V usage is TRBV6-6 and J usage is TRBJ1-5, with D possibly being TRBD1 (6 bases). V was pared by 4 bases and J by 2 bases, with 9 bases between. The CDR3 totals 14 residues. Germline values: CDR1 MNHNY, CDR2 SVGAGI (reference sequence). CDR3 amino acids: CASSWGHGNQPQHF. The CDR3 DNA sequence: TGTGCCAGCAGTTGGGGGCATGGCAATCAGCCCCAGCATTTT.

The chain has TRBV29-1 and TRBJ2-1; the D gene is possibly TRBD1 (6 bases). This CDR3 spans 13 amino acids. Germline assignment: CDR1 SQVTM and CDR2 ANQGSEA. Trimming stripped 8 bases from V and 4 bases from J, with 15 bases between. CDR3 bases: TGCAGCATCGGCTCCACAGGGTACAATGAGCAGTTCTTC. It translates to CSIGSTGYNEQFF.

CDR3 sequence (DNA): TGTGCCAGCAGCTTGGCGGCCCCTAGCGGATACCACACAGATACGCAGTATTTT. It is translated as CASSLAAPSGYHTDTQYF. The rearrangement uses TRBV5-4 and TRBJ2-3, with 7 bases aligning to TRBD2. V dropped 0 bases and J dropped 2; count of bases not matched to a gene: 12. The CDR3 loop spans 18 amino acids. The germline V gene has CDR1 SGHNT and CDR2 YYREEE (reference sequence).

The V gene is TRBV2, the J gene TRBJ1-2, with 11 bases identical to TRBD1. This CDR3 spans 17 amino acids. Unmatched junction bases numbered 15, after V lost 8 bases and J lost 4 bases. From germline, CDR1 is SNHLY and CDR2 FYNNEI. Here the CDR3 reads CASPPGTGGFGAYGYTF. DNA for the CDR3: TGTGCCAGCCCGCCCGGGACAGGGGGGTTCGGTGCCTATGGCTACACCTTC.

In DNA form, the CDR3 reads TGCGCCAGCAGCCTCACCGTAGGGACAGGGGGAGAAGGGTCCTACAATGAGCAGTTCTTC. Translated: CASSLTVGTGGEGSYNEQFF. J is TRBJ2-1 and V is TRBV4-3; 11 bases are shared with TRBD1. The V gene end was trimmed by 4 bases and the J gene end by 1 base; junction bases not matched to a gene: 15. The CDR3 sequence is 20 residues long. Germline lookup yields CDR1 LGHNA and CDR2 YSLEER.

The chain carries TRBV27 and TRBJ2-5, with a possible D match to TRBD2 (5 bases). CDR1 and CDR2 (germline): MNHEY, SMNVEV (reference sequence). The CDR3 length is 15 residues. V was cut by 6 bases and J by 0 bases, with 14 bases left in between. The CDR3 is CASRRILDYQETQYF. CDR3 DNA: TGTGCCAGCAGGAGGATACTAGACTACCAAGAGACCCAGTACTTC.

The chain uses TRBV9 and TRBJ2-3, with 9 bases lining up with TRBD1. V was clipped by 4 bases and J by 7 bases; unmatched bases: 13. The germline CDR1 and CDR2 sequences are SGDLS and YYNGEE. This CDR3 spans 16 amino acids. The chain's CDR3 is CASSPYEEQGAYTQYF. The CDR3, as DNA: TGTGCCAGCAGCCCATATGAGGAACAGGGGGCGTATACGCAGTATTTT.

The V gene is TRBV24-1, the J gene TRBJ2-1, with D possibly being TRBD2 (6 bases). Germline lookup yields CDR1 KGHDR and CDR2 SFDVKD. With 5 bases removed from V and 9 bases from J, the gap between germline ends came to 16 bases. The CDR3 has 14 residues. Here the CDR3 reads CATSGKPGVTEQFF. DNA of the CDR3: TGTGCCACCAGTGGTAAACCGGGGGTTACTGAGCAGTTCTTC.

The chain couples TRBV3-1 (or the pseudogene TRBV3-2) to TRBJ2-2, with 7 positions matching TRBD1. The ends lost 7 bases at V and 6 bases at J; junction bases unmatched: 8. The CDR3 sequence is 14 residues long. Germline CDR1 LGHDT, CDR2 YNNKEL (reference sequence). CDR3 in DNA: TGTGCCAGCACCTTCGGACAGGACTCCGGGGAGCTGTTTTTT. It yields the protein CASTFGQDSGELFF.

This clone was detected once. The chain couples TRBV10-3 to TRBJ2-5, with a tentative D call TRBD2 (6 bases). V gave up 0 bases and J gave up 9 bases, with 14 bases separating them. The CDR3 covers 14 residues. Germline V gives CDR1 ENHRY, CDR2 SYGVKD. CDR3: CAISESEGIDAQYF. The DNA for the CDR3 is TGTGCCATCAGTGAGTCGGAGGGGATCGACGCCCAGTACTTC.

The rearrangement joins TRBV23-1 to TRBJ2-5; no clear D. TRBV23-1 is an open reading frame whose function is uncertain. Trimming stripped 1 base from V and 2 bases from J, with 14 bases between. The CDR3 extends over 16 amino acids. CDR3 residues: CASSQYLENRQETQYF. CDR3 nucleotides: TGCGCCAGCAGTCAATACTTAGAGAACAGACAAGAGACCCAGTACTTC.

This CDR3 reads CASTDRLNTGELFF. The CDR3 DNA reads as TGTGCCAGCACCGACAGGTTGAACACCGGGGAGCTGTTTTTT. The rearrangement joins TRBV27 to TRBJ2-2; possibly TRBD1 for D (6 bases). The V end lost 7 bases, the J end lost 1 base, and 10 bases lay between the germline ends. Germline-derived CDR1 and CDR2 are MNHEY and SMNVEV (reference sequence). The CDR3 is 14 amino acids.

This clone was counted a single time. The gene calls are TRBV10-3 and TRBJ1-1; D is unresolved. Per the germline V gene, CDR1 is ENHRY and CDR2 is SYGVKD. This CDR3 has 15 amino acids. Trimming left V 0 bases short and J 5 bases short, with 13 bases between. The CDR3 loop is CAISESAALGTEAFF. Here the CDR3 DNA reads TGTGCCATCAGTGAGTCCGCAGCCCTAGGAACTGAAGCTTTCTTT.